The T cell receptor beta chain under discussion was sequenced for a study of T-cell reconstitution after alpha-beta-depleted transplantation in children. Findings of the study overall: Roughly two months post-transplant, alpha-beta T cells reportedly originated from several hundred graft clones that had expanded. T-cell numbers and diversity one year post-transplant derived largely from freshly generated T cells.

Germline loops: CDR1 MNHEY, CDR2 SMNVEV (reference sequence). The V gene end was trimmed by 5 bases and the J gene end by 6 bases; junction bases not matched to a gene: 6. The CDR3 has 14 amino acids. The library targeted TCRbeta and was prepared with unique molecular identifiers. TCRdb reprocessed the PCR reads with MiXCR, giving one entry per CDR3 protein. The sample holds 45,000 to 55,000 distinct CDR3 sequences, around 8.8% seen once. This clonotype showed up many times. Its specificity is not known. The chain carries TRBV27 and TRBJ2-1; 8 bases fit TRBD1. This clonotype was obtained from a male patient between 2 and 9 years old who had a stem cell transplant for chronic granulomatous disease, so the T cells may come from the graft donor. Sequenced material: PBMCs, mostly from graft donor cells, taken 60 days after TCRalphabeta/CD19-depleted stem cell transplant. CDR3 amino acids: CASSRRTGSNEQFF. DNA of the CDR3: TGTGCCAGCAGTCGCAGGACAGGGTCCAATGAGCAGTTCTTC.